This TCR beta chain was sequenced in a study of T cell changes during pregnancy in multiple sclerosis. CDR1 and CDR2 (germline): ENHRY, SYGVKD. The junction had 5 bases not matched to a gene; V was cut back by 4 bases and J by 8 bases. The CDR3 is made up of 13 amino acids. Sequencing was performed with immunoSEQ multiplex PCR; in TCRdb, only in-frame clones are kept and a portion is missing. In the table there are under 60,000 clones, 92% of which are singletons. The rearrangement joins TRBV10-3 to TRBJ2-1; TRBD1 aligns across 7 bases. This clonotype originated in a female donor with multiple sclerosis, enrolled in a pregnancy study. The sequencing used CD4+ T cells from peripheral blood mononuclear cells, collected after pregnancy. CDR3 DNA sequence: TGTGCCATCAGTGGACAGGGAAACGATGAGCAGTTCTTC. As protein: CAISGQGNDEQFF.